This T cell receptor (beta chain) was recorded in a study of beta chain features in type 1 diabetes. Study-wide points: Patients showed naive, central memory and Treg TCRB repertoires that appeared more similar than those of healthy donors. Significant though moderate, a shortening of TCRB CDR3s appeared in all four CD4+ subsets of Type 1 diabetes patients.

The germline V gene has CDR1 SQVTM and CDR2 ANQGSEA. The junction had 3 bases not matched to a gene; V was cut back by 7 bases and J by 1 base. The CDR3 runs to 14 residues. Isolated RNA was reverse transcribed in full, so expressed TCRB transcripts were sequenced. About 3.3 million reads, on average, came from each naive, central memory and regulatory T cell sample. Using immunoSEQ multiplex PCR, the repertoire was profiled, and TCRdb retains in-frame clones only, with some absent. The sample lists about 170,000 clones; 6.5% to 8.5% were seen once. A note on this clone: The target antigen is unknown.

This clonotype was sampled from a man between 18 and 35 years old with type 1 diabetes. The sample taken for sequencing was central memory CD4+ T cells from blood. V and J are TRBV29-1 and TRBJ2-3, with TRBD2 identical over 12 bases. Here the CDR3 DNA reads TGCAGCGACCGGACTAGCGGGGGCACAGATACGCAGTATTTT. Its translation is CSDRTSGGTDTQYF.